What follows are 7 T cell receptor beta chains derived from one specimen sequenced in a study of blood T cell repertoires in COVID-19. TCRdb's table, derived via immunoSEQ multiplex PCR, lists solely in-frame clones and lacks some. The sample records about 150,000 clones, just under 85% being singletons. Sequences were obtained from peripheral blood. These receptors were taken from a woman aged 80 or older with acute or convalescent COVID-19.

This chain connects TRBV2 to TRBJ1-1; maybe TRBD1 (5 bases). V lost 4 bases and J 2 bases, leaving 11 bases between the germline ends. The germline V gene has CDR1 SNHLY and CDR2 FYNNEI. The CDR3 loop spans 14 amino acids. The CDR3 loop is CASSGAGINTEAFF. The CDR3 DNA sequence: TGTGCCAGCAGTGGGGCAGGGATTAACACTGAAGCTTTCTTT.

The rearrangement joins TRBV5-1 to TRBJ1-1; the D gene is possibly TRBD1 (5 bases). The CDR3 consists of 15 residues. Germline CDR1 and CDR2: SGHRS and YFSETQ. Trimming pared 0 bases from V and 4 bases from J, leaving 13 bases between. As DNA, the CDR3 is TGCGCCAGCAGCTTGGGAGCGGGGGAGACCACTGAAGCTTTCTTT. This encodes CASSLGAGETTEAFF. The entire variable domain, with the rest obtained from reference TRBV5-1 and TRBJ1-1, is as follows: KAGVTQTPRYLIKTRGQQVTLSCSPISGHRSVSWYQQTPGQGLQFLFEYFSETQRNKGNFPGRFSGRQFSNSRSEMNVSTLELGDSALYLCASSLGAGETTEAFFGQGTRLTVV.

J is TRBJ1-4 and V is TRBV7-3; TRBD1 aligns across 9 bases. CDR1 and CDR2 from the germline V gene are SGHTA and FQGTGA. The CDR3 runs 14 residues. J was trimmed by 6 bases and V by 3 bases; bases with no gene match: 2. The CDR3 reads CASSFDRGDEKLFF. Written as DNA, the CDR3 is TGTGCCAGCAGCTTTGACAGGGGGGATGAAAAACTGTTTTTT.

V usage is TRBV6-5 and J usage is TRBJ1-3; 11 bases are a match to TRBD1. Per germline, CDR1 MNHEY and CDR2 SVGAGI. The V and J ends lost 7 bases and 2 bases, in that order; junction bases with no gene match: 4. This CDR3 contains 15 residues. The CDR3, as DNA: TGTGCCAGCATGAAGGACAGGGGGCCTGGAAACACCATATATTTT. This gives the protein CASMKDRGPGNTIYF.

The chain links TRBV2 to TRBJ1-5; possibly TRBD1 for D (6 bases). V was pared by 6 bases and J by 4 bases, with 10 bases between. CDR1 is SNHLY and CDR2 is FYNNEI in the germline V gene. This CDR3 is built from 13 residues. For the CDR3, the DNA is TGTGCCAGCAGAAGTACAGGGAATCAGCCCCAGCATTTT. The encoded protein is CASRSTGNQPQHF. The full variable domain, completed using reference TRBV2 and TRBJ1-5, is EPEVTQTPSHQVTQMGQEVILRCVPISNHLYFYWYRQILGQKVEFLVSFYNNEISEKSEIFDDQFSVERPDGSNFTLKIRSTKLEDSAMYFCASRSTGNQPQHFGDGTRLSIL.

The chain has TRBV30 and TRBJ1-4, with D possibly TRBD1 on 5 matching bases. CDR1 and CDR2 (germline): GTSNPN, SVGIG (reference sequence). There are 12 residues in the CDR3. V lost 7 bases to trimming and J lost 6 bases, with 12 bases between them. This chain's CDR3 is CASRGGDEKLFF. The CDR3 DNA reads as TGTGCCTCCCGCGGAGGGGATGAAAAACTGTTTTTT.

A single count supports this clone. The rearrangement uses TRBV29-1 and TRBJ2-1; 12 bases fit TRBD2. Germline lookup yields CDR1 SQVTM and CDR2 ANQGSEA. V trimming: 8 bases; J trimming: 7 bases; junction bases outside the gene matches: 9. The CDR3 sequence is 14 residues long. The CDR3 coding sequence is TGCAGCTCCCGGACTAGCGGGGAATGGAATGAGCAGTTCTTC. It specifies CSSRTSGEWNEQFF.